This T cell receptor (beta chain) is from a study of blood T cell repertoires in COVID-19. Study at large: The origin of the acute and convalescent COVID-19 samples was the United States, Italy and Spain.

The V segment lost 7 bases and the J segment 4 bases; nucleotides outside the gene matches: 5. The CDR3 is 14 amino acids. Germline values: CDR1 MDHEN, CDR2 SYDVKM. The assay was immunoSEQ multiplex PCR, and TCRdb's table has in-frame clones only and misses some. The table records about 61,000 clones, 88% of them present only once. The receptor comes from a woman in her fifties or sixties with active or convalescent COVID-19. This chain uses TRBV28 with TRBJ2-2; 8 bases fit TRBD2. What was sequenced was peripheral blood. CDR3 loop: CASTTGGFTGELFF. CDR3 sequence (DNA): TGTGCCAGCACGACGGGAGGGTTCACCGGGGAGCTGTTTTTT.